This record covers a single TCR beta chain. From germline, CDR1 is MNHEY and CDR2 SVGEGT. V lost 5 bases and J lost 6, with 16 bases in between. The CDR3 is 15 amino acids. TCRdb passed the RT-PCR reads through MiXCR, listing each CDR3 protein once. The profile shows about 500,000 distinct CDR3 sequences, approximately 17% of them singletons. The data originate from a study of response to subunit inactivated influenza vaccine. This receptor was taken from a man aged 50-75 years who received an inactivated influenza vaccine. The chain employs TRBV6-2 or TRBV6-3 and TRBJ2-2; a possible D gene is TRBD2 (6 bases). Sequenced here: CD4+ T cells sorted from PBMCs, sampled about 23 months after vaccination. In DNA form, the CDR3 reads TGTGCCAGCAGTGACACGGGGGTGTTTGCCGGGGAGCTGTTTTTT. The encoded protein is CASSDTGVFAGELFF.